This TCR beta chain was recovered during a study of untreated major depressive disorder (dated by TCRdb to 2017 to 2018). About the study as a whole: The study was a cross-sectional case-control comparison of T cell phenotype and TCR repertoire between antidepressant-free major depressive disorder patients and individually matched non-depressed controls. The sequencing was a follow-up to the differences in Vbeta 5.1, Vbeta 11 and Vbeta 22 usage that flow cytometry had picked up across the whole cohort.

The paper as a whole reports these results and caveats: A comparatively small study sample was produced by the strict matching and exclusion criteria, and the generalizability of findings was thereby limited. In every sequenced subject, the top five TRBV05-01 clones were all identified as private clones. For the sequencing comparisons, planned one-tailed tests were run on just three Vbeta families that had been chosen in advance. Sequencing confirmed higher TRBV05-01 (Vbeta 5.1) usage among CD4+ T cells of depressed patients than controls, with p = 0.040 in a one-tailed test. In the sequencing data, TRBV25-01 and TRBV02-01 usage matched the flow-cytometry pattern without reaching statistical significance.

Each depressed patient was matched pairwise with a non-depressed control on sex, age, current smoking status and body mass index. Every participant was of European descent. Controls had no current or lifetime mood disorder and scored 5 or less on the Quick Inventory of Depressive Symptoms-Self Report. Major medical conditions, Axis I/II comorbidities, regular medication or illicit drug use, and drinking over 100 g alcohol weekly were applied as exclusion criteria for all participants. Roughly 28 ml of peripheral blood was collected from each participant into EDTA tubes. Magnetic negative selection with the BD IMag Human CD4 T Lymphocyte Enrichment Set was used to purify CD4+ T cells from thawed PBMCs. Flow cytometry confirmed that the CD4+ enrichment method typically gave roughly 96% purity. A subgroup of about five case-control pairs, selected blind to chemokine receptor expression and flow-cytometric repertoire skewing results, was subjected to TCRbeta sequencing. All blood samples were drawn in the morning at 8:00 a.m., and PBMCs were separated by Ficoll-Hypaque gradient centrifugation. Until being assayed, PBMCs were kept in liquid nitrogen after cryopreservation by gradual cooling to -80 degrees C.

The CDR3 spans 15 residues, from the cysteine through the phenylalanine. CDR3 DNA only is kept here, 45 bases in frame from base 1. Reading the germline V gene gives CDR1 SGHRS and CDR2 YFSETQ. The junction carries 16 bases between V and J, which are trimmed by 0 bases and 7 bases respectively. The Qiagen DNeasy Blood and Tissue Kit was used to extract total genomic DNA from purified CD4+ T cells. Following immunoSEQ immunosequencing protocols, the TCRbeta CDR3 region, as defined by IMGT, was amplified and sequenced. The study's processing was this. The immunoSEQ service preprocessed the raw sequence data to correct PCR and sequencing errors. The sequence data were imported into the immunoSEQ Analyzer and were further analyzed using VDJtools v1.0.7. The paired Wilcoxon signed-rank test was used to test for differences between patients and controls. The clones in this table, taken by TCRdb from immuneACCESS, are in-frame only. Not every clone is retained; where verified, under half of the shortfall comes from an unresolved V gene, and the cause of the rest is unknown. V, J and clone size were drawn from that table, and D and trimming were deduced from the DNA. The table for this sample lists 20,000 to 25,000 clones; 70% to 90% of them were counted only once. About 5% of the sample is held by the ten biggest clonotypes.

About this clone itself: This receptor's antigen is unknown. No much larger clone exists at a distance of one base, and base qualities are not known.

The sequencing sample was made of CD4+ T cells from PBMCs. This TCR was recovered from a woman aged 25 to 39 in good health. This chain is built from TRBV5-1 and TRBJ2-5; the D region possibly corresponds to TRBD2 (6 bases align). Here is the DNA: TGCGCCAGCAGCTTGGCCCAGGGAGGAGATGGGACCCAGTACTTC. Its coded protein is CASSLAQGGDGTQYF. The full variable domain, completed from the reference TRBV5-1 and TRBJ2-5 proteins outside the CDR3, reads KAGVTQTPRYLIKTRGQQVTLSCSPISGHRSVSWYQQTPGQGLQFLFEYFSETQRNKGNFPGRFSGRQFSNSRSEMNVSTLELGDSALYLCASSLAQGGDGTQYFGPGTRLLVL.